These 32 T cell receptor beta chains came from one sample sequenced in a study of graft-versus-host responses after intestinal transplantation. No antigens are known for them. This table comes from immunoSEQ multiplex PCR, and its TCRdb copy is limited to in-frame clones, with some not included. The sample has tens of thousands of clones, roughly 91% seen once. Source: unstimulated CD8+ T cells sorted from spleen or lymph node cells, taken before intestinal transplant. These TCRs come from a human donor who received an intestinal transplant.

The chain uses TRBV13 and TRBJ2-2; perhaps TRBD1 as D (5 bases). CDR3 length equals 16 residues. V lost 3 bases and J 4 bases, leaving 15 bases between the germline ends. Germline V gene data show CDR1 as PRHDT and CDR2 as FYEKMQ (reference sequence). The CDR3 bases are TGTGCCAGCAGCTTGGGGCTGGTTAGTAGCACCGGGGAGCTGTTTTTT. This encodes CASSLGLVSSTGELFF.

This clone has a single count. The chain links TRBV27 to TRBJ2-2; D remains unclear. The germline V gene encodes CDR1 MNHEY and CDR2 SMNVEV (reference sequence). The germline V and J ends were trimmed by 6 bases and 6 bases, with 8 bases remaining between them. The CDR3 totals 12 residues. The CDR3 sequence: CASSPVAGELFF. The CDR3, as DNA: TGTGCCAGCAGCCCCGTTGCCGGGGAGCTGTTTTTT.

J is TRBJ2-7 and V is TRBV7-2, with unresolved D. The CDR3 contains 17 residues. Germline V gene lookup returns CDR1 SGHTA and CDR2 FQGNSA. Trimming took 3 bases from V and 1 from J, leaving 19 bases between them. The CDR3 DNA follows: TGTGCCAGCAGCTTGAGGATCCTTTTTGGCCAATCCTACGAGCAGTACTTC. Its translation is CASSLRILFGQSYEQYF.

This clone was counted once. The rearrangement joins TRBV2 to TRBJ1-1; D gene unclear. The length of the CDR3 is 13 residues. Germline V lookup: CDR1 SNHLY, CDR2 FYNNEI. Trimming shortened V by 3 bases and J by 4 bases, and 9 bases separated the two germline ends. CDR3 region: CASSDGRATEAFF. The CDR3 DNA is TGTGCCAGCAGTGACGGGCGGGCCACTGAAGCTTTCTTT.

This chain connects TRBV7-9 to TRBJ2-6; D gene ambiguous. Germline lookup yields CDR1 SEHNR and CDR2 FQNEAQ (reference sequence). Trimming removed 5 bases from V and 4 bases from J, with 12 bases in between. The CDR3 loop spans 15 amino acids. This CDR3 is CASSPPIPGANVLTF. The CDR3 DNA reads TGTGCCAGCAGCCCGCCTATTCCCGGGGCCAACGTCCTGACTTTC.

V usage is TRBV7-3 and J usage is TRBJ2-1, with a possible D match to TRBD2 (5 bases). The CDR3 totals 16 residues. CDR1 and CDR2 from the germline V gene are SGHTA and FQGTGA. V dropped 2 bases and J dropped 0 bases, with 11 bases sitting between them. CDR3 loop: CASSLVVGSSYNEQFF. CDR3 coding DNA: TGTGCCAGCAGCTTAGTCGTGGGGAGCTCCTACAATGAGCAGTTCTTC.

The chain links TRBV27 to TRBJ2-2; TRBD2 might be the D (6 bases). V shed 6 bases and J shed 4 bases, with 12 bases lying between them. The CDR3 runs 14 residues. Germline CDR1 reads MNHEY; CDR2 reads SMNVEV (reference sequence). The CDR3 here is CASSPGLLTGELFF. The CDR3, as DNA: TGTGCCAGCAGCCCGGGACTCCTCACCGGGGAGCTGTTTTTT.

The chain carries TRBV4-1 and TRBJ2-7, with D possibly matching TRBD1 (6 bases). Germline V CDR1 and CDR2: MGHRA, YSYEKL. This CDR3 is built from 18 residues. The V and J ends lost 0 bases and 3 bases respectively, with 21 bases between them. The CDR3 protein is CASSQDRAGAWVDYEQYF. CDR3 coding DNA: TGCGCCAGCAGCCAAGATCGCGCAGGGGCATGGGTAGACTACGAGCAGTACTTC.

This chain joins TRBV6-6 and TRBJ2-1; D remains ambiguous. Germline V CDR1 and CDR2: MNHNY, SVGAGI (reference sequence). Between the trimmed V and J ends, which lost 7 bases and 4 bases, there was a span of 11 bases. CDR3 length: 13 residues. The CDR3, as DNA: TGTGCCAGCAAATTGTCCTCTTACAATGAGCAGTTCTTC. Its translation is CASKLSSYNEQFF.

The V gene is TRBV13, the J gene TRBJ1-2; D perhaps matches TRBD1 (5 bases). The CDR3 contains 15 residues. V was cut by 6 bases and J by 5 bases, with 19 bases left in between. CDR1 is PRHDT, CDR2 FYEKMQ, per germline (reference sequence). CDR3 sequence: CASSPQGTPWYGYTF. The CDR3 DNA sequence: TGTGCCAGCAGTCCTCAGGGTACCCCTTGGTATGGCTACACCTTC.

This chain uses TRBV4-1 with TRBJ1-4; 12 nucleotides line up with TRBD1. Germline CDR1 MGHRA, CDR2 YSYEKL. The junction had 4 bases not matched to a gene; V was cut back by 3 bases and J by 8 bases. The CDR3 length is 15 residues. CDR3 amino acids: CASSHSGTGGEKLFF. The CDR3 nucleotides read TGCGCCAGCAGCCATAGCGGGACAGGGGGCGAAAAACTGTTTTTT.

The chain uses TRBV6-5 and TRBJ2-3, with 8 bases aligning to TRBD2. In germline, CDR1 is MNHEY, CDR2 SVGAGI. V shed 4 bases, J shed 5 bases, and the junction held 8 bases outside the gene matches. The CDR3 is 15 residues long. CDR3 DNA: TGTGCCAGCAGTTTGTATCGGGGGGGGGTAGATACGCAGTATTTT. Residues: CASSLYRGGVDTQYF.

The chain is built from TRBV9 and TRBJ2-7; D is ambiguous. The CDR3 length is 16 residues. Trimming took 4 bases from V and 5 from J, leaving 22 bases between them. Germline V lookup: CDR1 SGDLS, CDR2 YYNGEE. The CDR3 bases are TGTGCCAGCAGCCCCGCGTCCGTGGTTACGGTCCACGAGCAGTACTTC. Its protein is CASSPASVVTVHEQYF.

The chain is built from TRBV28 and TRBJ1-5; 7 bases align to TRBD1. Germline loops: CDR1 MDHEN, CDR2 SYDVKM. This CDR3 comprises 18 residues. After removal of 7 bases from V and 11 bases from J, the junction contained 26 bases not matched to a gene. This CDR3 reads CASTKQTSKGQPPSAQHF. CDR3 nucleotide sequence: TGTGCCAGCACCAAACAAACCTCGAAGGGACAGCCACCCTCGGCCCAGCATTTT. Looking up the rest from reference TRBV28 and TRBJ1-5 gives the full variable domain: DVKVTQSSRYLVKRTGEKVFLECVQDMDHENMFWYRQDPGLGLRLIYFSYDVKMKEKGDIPEGYSVSREKKERFSLILESASTNQTSMYLCASTKQTSKGQPPSAQHFGDGTRLSIL.

The rearrangement uses TRBV11-2 and TRBJ2-7; 11 bases are shared with TRBD1. Germline V gene sequence: CDR1 SGHAT, CDR2 FQNNGV. Losses at the gene ends were 5 bases for V and 7 bases for J; bases not matched to a gene: 7. The CDR3 length is 14 residues. CDR3 region: CASSIGQGALEQYF. The CDR3 DNA reads TGTGCCAGCAGCATAGGACAGGGGGCTCTTGAGCAGTACTTC.

This clone was found a few times. The V and J genes are TRBV5-6 and TRBJ1-3; D not certain. The germline V and J ends were trimmed by 3 bases and 2 bases, with 9 bases remaining between them. The germline V gene has CDR1 SGHDT and CDR2 YYEEEE. This CDR3 region has 14 residues. DNA of the CDR3: TGTGCCAGCAGCTCGAATCCGGCTGGAAACACCATATATTTT. Protein product: CASSSNPAGNTIYF.

The chain joins TRBV7-9 to TRBJ2-7; D perhaps matches TRBD1 (6 bases). There are 15 residues in the CDR3. Germline V gene sequence: CDR1 SEHNR, CDR2 FQNEAQ (reference sequence). V lost 5 bases, J lost 2 bases, and 16 bases lay in between. The CDR3 nucleotides are TGTGCCAGCAGCCCAATCGGACAGAGGCCCTACGAGCAGTACTTC. This gives the protein CASSPIGQRPYEQYF.

For this clone: Other DNA sequences within the sample encode an identical CDR3. The rearrangement uses TRBV4-2 and TRBJ2-1; 11 bases line up with TRBD2. J was trimmed by 6 bases and V by 4 bases; bases with no gene match: 5. CDR1 is LGHNA, CDR2 YNFKEQ, per germline. CDR3 length equals 15 residues. In DNA form, the CDR3 reads TGTGCCAGCAGCCCTCTAGCGGGGGGCCCCAATGAGCAGTTCTTC. Translated: CASSPLAGGPNEQFF.

J is TRBJ2-3 and V is TRBV7-6; D may be TRBD2 (6 bases). The germline V gene has CDR1 SGHVS and CDR2 FNYEAQ. CDR3 length equals 13 residues. Trimming cost V 5 bases and J 2 bases, with 8 bases left between them. The CDR3 coding sequence is TGTGCCAGCAGCCGGACTAACACAGATACGCAGTATTTT. Translating it yields CASSRTNTDTQYF.

J is TRBJ1-5 and V is TRBV13; the D gene is possibly TRBD1 (5 bases). In germline, CDR1 is PRHDT, CDR2 FYEKMQ (reference sequence). The CDR3 sequence is 12 residues long. Trimming removed 1 base from V and 11 bases from J, with 9 bases in between. Here the CDR3 reads CASSLAGGAQHF. The CDR3, as DNA: TGTGCCAGCAGCTTAGCGGGGGGGGCCCAGCATTTT.

This clone was seen a few times. One end of the junction does not line up with germline, which may come from a read error. The chain employs TRBV7-7 and TRBJ2-1; 10 positions agree with TRBD2. The germline V gene has CDR1 SSHAT and CDR2 FNYEAQ (reference sequence). CDR3 length: 16 residues. CDR3 in amino acids: CASSLGLAGAYNEQFF. The DNA for the CDR3 is TGTGCTAGCAGCTTAGGGCTAGCGGGGGCCTACAATGAGCAGTTCTTC.

This sequence joins TRBV7-9 and TRBJ1-1; D remains unclear. Trimming pared 5 bases from V and 1 base from J, leaving 11 bases between. Germline V CDR1 and CDR2: SEHNR, FQNEAQ (reference sequence). The CDR3 sequence is 14 residues long. In nucleotides, the CDR3 is TGTGCCAGCAGCCTCGAGGTTAGGAACACTGAAGCTTTCTTT. Protein product: CASSLEVRNTEAFF.

This chain connects TRBV2 to TRBJ1-1, with TRBD1 as a possible D gene (6 bases). CDR3 length: 15 amino acids. CDR1 is SNHLY, CDR2 FYNNEI, per germline. Trimming shortened V by 6 bases and J by 1 base, and 15 bases separated the two germline ends. As DNA, the CDR3 is TGTGCCAGCAGCATTTCAGGGGACACGAACACTGAAGCTTTCTTT. Protein: CASSISGDTNTEAFF. Variable domain in full (rest from reference TRBV2 and TRBJ1-1): EPEVTQTPSHQVTQMGQEVILRCVPISNHLYFYWYRQILGQKVEFLVSFYNNEISEKSEIFDDQFSVERPDGSNFTLKIRSTKLEDSAMYFCASSISGDTNTEAFFGQGTRLTVV.

The V and J genes are TRBV27 and TRBJ2-7; D might be TRBD1 (6 bases). The germline V and J ends were trimmed by 5 bases and 5 bases, with 22 bases remaining between them. The CDR3 is made up of 16 amino acids. Germline V gives CDR1 MNHEY, CDR2 SMNVEV (reference sequence). This chain's CDR3 is CASSPSRGHIVHEQYF. CDR3 nucleotide sequence: TGTGCCAGCAGTCCATCGAGGGGACATATAGTCCACGAGCAGTACTTC.

The rearrangement joins TRBV14 to TRBJ1-2; a possible D gene is TRBD1 (5 bases). V was trimmed by 4 bases and J by 6 bases, leaving 12 bases between them. Germline values: CDR1 SGHDN, CDR2 FVKESK. CDR3 length equals 13 residues. The CDR3: CASSPTPRDGYTF. CDR3 nucleotides: TGTGCCAGCAGCCCAACCCCCAGGGATGGCTACACCTTC.

The chain joins TRBV9 to TRBJ2-3, with 7 bases matching TRBD2. Per germline, CDR1 SGDLS and CDR2 YYNGEE. V was clipped by 4 bases and J by 1 base; unmatched bases: 6. The CDR3 has 15 residues. CDR3 nucleotide sequence: TGTGCCAGCAGCCCCGGGGGGACCGGCACAGATACGCAGTATTTT. Residues: CASSPGGTGTDTQYF.

This chain uses TRBV4-1 with TRBJ1-2, with a possible D match to TRBD1 (5 bases). V lost 1 base, J lost 4 bases, and 13 bases lay in between. Germline-derived CDR1 and CDR2 are MGHRA and YSYEKL. The CDR3 contains 15 residues. CDR3 amino acids: CASSQAAGDGYGYTF. DNA for the CDR3: TGCGCCAGCAGCCAAGCGGCGGGGGACGGCTATGGCTACACCTTC.

The V and J genes are TRBV7-3 and TRBJ2-3; TRBD2 aligns across 7 bases. The germline gives CDR1 SGHTA, CDR2 FQGTGA. Trimming cost V 3 bases and J 2 bases; bases outside gene matches: 5. This CDR3 has 15 amino acids. CDR3 in amino acids: CASSLGGGVTDTQYF. In DNA form, the CDR3 reads TGTGCCAGCAGCTTGGGCGGGGGTGTCACAGATACGCAGTATTTT.

V usage is TRBV9 and J usage is TRBJ2-2, with TRBD2 matching over 12 bases. The CDR3 totals 17 residues. CDR1 is SGDLS, CDR2 YYNGEE, per germline. V shed 2 bases and J 2 bases; nucleotides not matched to a gene: 4. This CDR3 is CASSVKTSGGNTGELFF. The CDR3 nucleotides are TGTGCCAGCAGCGTCAAGACTAGCGGGGGTAACACCGGGGAGCTGTTTTTT.

The genes are TRBV19 and TRBJ1-3; D gene unclear. The CDR3 runs 15 residues. Germline V gene sequence: CDR1 LNHDA, CDR2 SQIVND (reference sequence). The V end lost 2 bases, the J end lost 0 bases, and 8 bases lay between the germline ends. CDR3 in amino acids: CASSISQNSGNTIYF. As DNA, the CDR3 is TGTGCCAGTAGTATATCCCAGAACTCTGGAAACACCATATATTTT.

To note about this clone: It may be a read error: a sequence one base away is much more abundant. Other DNA sequences of this sample code for an identical CDR3. The chain is built from TRBV6-6 and TRBJ1-2; D uncertain. The CDR3 has 13 amino acids. Trimming removed 2 bases from V and 2 bases from J, with 6 bases in between. The germline V gene has CDR1 MNHNY and CDR2 SVGAGI (reference sequence). CDR3 nucleotide sequence: TGTGCCAGCAGTTACGAGGGCAACTATGGCTACACCTTC. This translates into CASSYEGNYGYTF.

The chain couples TRBV10-3 to TRBJ1-2; D remains ambiguous. Germline V CDR1 and CDR2: ENHRY, SYGVKD. The CDR3 spans 13 residues. Between the trimmed V and J ends, which lost 6 bases and 4 bases, there was a span of 12 bases. CDR3 bases: TGTGCCATCAGGATCGGTCCTACCTATGGCTACACCTTC. Protein product: CAIRIGPTYGYTF.